Below, 16 T cell receptor beta chains from the same sample are listed, as sequenced in a study of shared clonotypes between healthy human individuals. The protocol was immunoSEQ multiplex PCR, while the TCRdb copy is restricted to in-frame clones and leaves out a portion. This sample has 2.3 million or so clones, with about 92% found just once. Sequenced sample: naive CD4+ T cells from PBMCs. Subset defined: CD45RA+ positively selected. The source of these receptors is a man between 18 and 29 years old in good health. Some clones in this sample may be carry-over from other donors' samples.

This clone occurred once. The chain is built from TRBV19 and TRBJ2-3; no clear D. Trimming left V 5 bases short and J 7 bases short, with 16 bases between. Germline V gene sequence: CDR1 LNHDA, CDR2 SQIVND (reference sequence). The CDR3 runs to 14 residues. The CDR3 DNA follows: TGTGCCAGTAGTCCCCCGAGGTTCTGGTATACGCAGTATTTT. Residues: CASSPPRFWYTQYF.

This chain links TRBV28 with TRBJ2-5; 7 bases agree with TRBD2. Germline loops: CDR1 MDHEN, CDR2 SYDVKM. The J segment lost 2 bases and the V segment lost 1 base, leaving 7 bases of the junction unmatched. This CDR3 has 16 amino acids. CDR3 sequence (DNA): TGTGCCAGCAGTTTATTCGGGCGGGACTATCAAGAGACCCAGTACTTC. Amino acids: CASSLFGRDYQETQYF.

J is TRBJ1-6 and V is TRBV7-6; the D gene is possibly TRBD1 (5 bases). Deletions cut 4 bases from V and 10 bases from J, with 23 bases between. The CDR3 length is 17 residues. In germline, CDR1 is SGHVS, CDR2 FNYEAQ. CDR3 nucleotide sequence: TGTGCCAGCAGCTCAACTCCCGTGGGGGGAAATCTATCACCCCTCCACTTT. Translation: CASSSTPVGGNLSPLHF.

V usage is TRBV30 and J usage is TRBJ2-7; the D gene is possibly TRBD1 (6 bases). Trimming removed 1 base at V and 4 bases at J, with 14 bases between. CDR1 and CDR2 from the germline V gene are GTSNPN and SVGIG (reference sequence). The CDR3 extends over 14 amino acids. The CDR3 bases are TGTGCCTGGAGTGAGGACAGTACGGGGTACGAGCAGTACTTC. Translation gives CAWSEDSTGYEQYF.

As regards this clone: The same CDR3 can be traced to other DNA sequences in this sample. The J gene is TRBJ1-3, the V gene TRBV2; D not resolved. V was trimmed by 5 bases and J by 1 base, leaving 3 bases between them. The CDR3 is made up of 12 amino acids. CDR1 is SNHLY and CDR2 is FYNNEI in the germline V gene. The CDR3: CASSLSGNTIYF. In DNA form, the CDR3 reads TGTGCCAGCAGTCTTTCTGGAAACACCATATATTTT.

V gene TRBV14 combines with J gene TRBJ2-7; TRBD1 might be the D (6 bases). CDR1 is SGHDN and CDR2 is FVKESK in the germline V gene. Trimming removed 4 bases at V and 3 bases at J, with 16 bases between. This CDR3 is built from 15 residues. The DNA of the CDR3 is TGTGCCAGCAGCCGAGGCTGGGGGCCCAACTACGAGCAGTACTTC. Encoded protein: CASSRGWGPNYEQYF.

The chain carries TRBV19 and TRBJ1-2; D unresolved. V was trimmed by 2 bases and J by 0 bases, leaving 10 bases between them. This CDR3 spans 15 amino acids. Germline CDR1 is LNHDA and CDR2 is SQIVND (reference sequence). The CDR3 DNA follows: TGTGCCAGTAGTATAAATCACAGATCTAACTATGGCTACACCTTC. Its protein is CASSINHRSNYGYTF.

The chain couples TRBV5-5 to TRBJ2-5, with D perhaps TRBD1 (5 bases). The CDR3 has 14 residues. CDR1 is SGHKS and CDR2 is YYEKEE in the germline V gene (reference sequence). Trimming cost V 3 bases and J 2 bases, with 11 bases left between them. CDR3 bases: TGTGCCAGCAGCTCCACCGACAGACAAGAGACCCAGTACTTC. Its translation is CASSSTDRQETQYF.

The rearrangement uses TRBV7-3 and TRBJ2-2; maybe TRBD1 (6 bases). Trimming stripped 6 bases from V and 5 bases from J, with 10 bases between. The CDR3 totals 13 residues. Germline CDR1 SGHTA, CDR2 FQGTGA. This chain's CDR3 is CASSRTGTGELFF. The CDR3 DNA reads as TGTGCCAGCAGTCGAACAGGGACCGGGGAGCTGTTTTTT.

This chain connects TRBV10-3 to TRBJ2-6; D is perhaps TRBD1 (5 bases). Germline V gene sequence: CDR1 ENHRY, CDR2 SYGVKD. This CDR3 region has 14 residues. Between the trimmed V and J ends, which lost 6 bases and 1 base, there was a span of 7 bases. The CDR3 region is CAIRDTSGANVLTF. CDR3 DNA: TGTGCCATCAGGGACACTTCTGGGGCCAACGTCCTGACTTTC.

This chain links TRBV9 with TRBJ2-3, with D possibly TRBD2 on 6 matching bases. The CDR3 length is 16 residues. V lost 4 bases to trimming and J lost 3 bases, with 18 bases between them. The V gene's germline CDR1 is SGDLS and CDR2 YYNGEE. In nucleotides, the CDR3 is TGTGCCAGCAGCCCGCTCGGGGGAGTAGGGACAGATACGCAGTATTTT. Translated: CASSPLGGVGTDTQYF.

The chain links TRBV5-6 to TRBJ2-2; D is unclear. This CDR3 has 15 residues. Germline V gives CDR1 SGHDT, CDR2 YYEEEE. The V end lost 4 bases, the J end lost 5 bases, and 15 bases lay between the germline ends. CDR3 in DNA: TGTGCCAGCAGCCTCCGACCTATAGCAACCGGGGAGCTGTTTTTT. It codes for CASSLRPIATGELFF.

The chain is built from TRBV6-6 and TRBJ2-1, with TRBD2 matching over 8 bases. After removal of 5 bases from V and 4 bases from J, the junction contained 10 bases not matched to a gene. The CDR3 extends over 16 amino acids. In germline, CDR1 is MNHNY, CDR2 SVGAGI (reference sequence). The chain's CDR3 is CASSPQGGGSYNEQFF. CDR3 bases: TGTGCCAGCAGTCCCCAGGGCGGGGGGAGTTACAATGAGCAGTTCTTC.

The chain is built from TRBV7-9 and TRBJ1-2; perhaps TRBD1 as D (5 bases). Trimming removed 5 bases from V and 3 bases from J, with 13 bases in between. The CDR3 runs to 14 residues. Germline lookup yields CDR1 SEHNR and CDR2 FQNEAQ (reference sequence). CDR3 in amino acids: CASSPNTGYYGYTF. The CDR3 bases are TGTGCCAGCAGCCCCAACACAGGCTACTATGGCTACACCTTC.

The chain joins TRBV7-2 to TRBJ1-1; maybe TRBD1 (5 bases). Trimming removed 0 bases at V and 2 bases at J, with 10 bases between. Germline V CDR1 and CDR2: SGHTA, FQGNSA. The length of the CDR3 is 15 residues. The CDR3 reads CASSLALGLNTEAFF. CDR3 coding DNA: TGTGCCAGCAGCTTAGCGTTGGGGCTAAACACTGAAGCTTTCTTT.

The chain has TRBV27 and TRBJ2-4; 12 nucleotides align to TRBD2. The CDR3 has 15 amino acids. V lost 8 bases, J lost 0 bases, and 2 bases stayed unmatched. The germline CDR1 and CDR2 sequences are MNHEY and SMNVEV (reference sequence). CDR3 in amino acids: CASGGLAGAKNIQYF. As DNA, the CDR3 is TGTGCCAGCGGGGGACTAGCGGGAGCCAAAAACATTCAGTACTTC.